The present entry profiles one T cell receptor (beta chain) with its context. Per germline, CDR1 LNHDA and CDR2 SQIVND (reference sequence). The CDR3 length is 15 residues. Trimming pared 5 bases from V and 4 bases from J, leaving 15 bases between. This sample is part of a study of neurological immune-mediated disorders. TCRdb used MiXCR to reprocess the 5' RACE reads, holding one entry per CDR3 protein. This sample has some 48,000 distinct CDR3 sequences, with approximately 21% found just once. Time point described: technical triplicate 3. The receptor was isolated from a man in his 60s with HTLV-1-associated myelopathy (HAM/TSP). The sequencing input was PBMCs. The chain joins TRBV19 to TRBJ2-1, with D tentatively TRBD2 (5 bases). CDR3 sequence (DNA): TGTGCCAGTAGTCGCGAAAGGAGCGGTTACAATGAGCAGTTCTTC. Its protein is CASSRERSGYNEQFF. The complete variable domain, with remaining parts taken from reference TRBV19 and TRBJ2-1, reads DGGITQSPKYLFRKEGQNVTLSCEQNLNHDAMYWYRQDPGQGLRLIYYSQIVNDFQKGDIAEGYSVSREKKESFPLTVTSAQKNPTAFYLCASSRERSGYNEQFFGPGTRLTVL.